The sequence of this TCR beta chain was determined in a study of neurological immune-mediated disorders. TCRdb reprocessed the 5' RACE reads with MiXCR, giving one entry per CDR3 protein. The sample gives 90,000 to 100,000 distinct CDR3 sequences, approximately 3.3% of which show up once; 6% is in the top ten. The CDR3 runs to 15 residues. Trimming cost V 5 bases and J 6 bases, with 17 bases left between them. The V gene's germline CDR1 is SGHAT and CDR2 FQNNGV. This clonotype was detected ten times or more. The chain uses TRBV11-2 and TRBJ1-5; D remains unclear. Sequencing was done on a sample of PBMCs. The clonotype was recovered from a woman aged 18 to 35 with multiple sclerosis. The CDR3 DNA is TGTGCCAGCAGCCCCGGACCGTCTTCGAGTCAGCCCCAGCATTTT. Protein: CASSPGPSSSQPQHF.